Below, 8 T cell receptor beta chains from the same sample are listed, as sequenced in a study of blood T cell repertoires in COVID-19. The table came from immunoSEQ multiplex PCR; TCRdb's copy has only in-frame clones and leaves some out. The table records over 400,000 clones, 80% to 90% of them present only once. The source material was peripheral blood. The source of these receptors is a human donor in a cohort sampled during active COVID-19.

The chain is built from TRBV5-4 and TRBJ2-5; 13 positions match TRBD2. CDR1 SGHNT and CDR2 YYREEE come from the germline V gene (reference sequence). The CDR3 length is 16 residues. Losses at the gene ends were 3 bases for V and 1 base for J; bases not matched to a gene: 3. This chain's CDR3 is CASSSGLAGAQETQYF. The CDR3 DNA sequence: TGTGCCAGCAGCTCCGGACTAGCGGGAGCCCAAGAGACCCAGTACTTC.

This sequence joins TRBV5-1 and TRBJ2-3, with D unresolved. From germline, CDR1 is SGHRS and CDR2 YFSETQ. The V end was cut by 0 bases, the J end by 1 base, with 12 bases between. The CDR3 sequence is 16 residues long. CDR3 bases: TGCGCCAGCAGCTTGGAGGCGAGGTCCCGCACAGATACGCAGTATTTT. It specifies CASSLEARSRTDTQYF. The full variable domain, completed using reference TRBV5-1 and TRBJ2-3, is KAGVTQTPRYLIKTRGQQVTLSCSPISGHRSVSWYQQTPGQGLQFLFEYFSETQRNKGNFPGRFSGRQFSNSRSEMNVSTLELGDSALYLCASSLEARSRTDTQYFGPGTRLTVL.

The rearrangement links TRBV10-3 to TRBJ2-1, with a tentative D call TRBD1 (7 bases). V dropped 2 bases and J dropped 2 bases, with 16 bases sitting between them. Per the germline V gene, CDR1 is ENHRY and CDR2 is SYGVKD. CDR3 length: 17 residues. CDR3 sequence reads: CAISEGTRDRAYNEQFF. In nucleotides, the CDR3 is TGTGCCATCAGTGAGGGGACTCGGGACAGAGCCTACAATGAGCAGTTCTTC.

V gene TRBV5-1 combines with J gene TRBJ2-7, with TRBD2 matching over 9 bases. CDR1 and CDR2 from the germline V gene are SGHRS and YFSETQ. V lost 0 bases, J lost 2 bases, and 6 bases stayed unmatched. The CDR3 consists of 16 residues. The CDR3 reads CASSLDSGSAPYEQYF. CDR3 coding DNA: TGCGCCAGCAGCTTGGATAGCGGGAGCGCTCCCTACGAGCAGTACTTC.

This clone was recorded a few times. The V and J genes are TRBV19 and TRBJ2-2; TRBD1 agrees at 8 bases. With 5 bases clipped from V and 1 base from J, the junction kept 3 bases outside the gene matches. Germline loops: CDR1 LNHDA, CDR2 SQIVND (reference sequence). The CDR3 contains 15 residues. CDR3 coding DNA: TGTGCCAGTAGTTTAGGGACAGGGAACACCGGGGAGCTGTTTTTT. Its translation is CASSLGTGNTGELFF.

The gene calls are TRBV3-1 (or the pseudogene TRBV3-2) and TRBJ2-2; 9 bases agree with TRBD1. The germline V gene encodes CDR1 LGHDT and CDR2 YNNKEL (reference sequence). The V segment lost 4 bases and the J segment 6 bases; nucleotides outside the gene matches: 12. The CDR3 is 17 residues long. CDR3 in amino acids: CASSRYLGTGMAGELFF. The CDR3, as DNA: TGTGCCAGCAGCCGATACCTCGGGACAGGGATGGCCGGGGAGCTGTTTTTT.

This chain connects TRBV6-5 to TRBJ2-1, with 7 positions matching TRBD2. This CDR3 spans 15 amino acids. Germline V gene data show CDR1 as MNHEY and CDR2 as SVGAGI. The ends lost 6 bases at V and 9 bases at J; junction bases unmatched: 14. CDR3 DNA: TGTGCCAGCAGAGGGACTTCCAGCGGGAATGTTGAGCAGTTCTTC. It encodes CASRGTSSGNVEQFF.

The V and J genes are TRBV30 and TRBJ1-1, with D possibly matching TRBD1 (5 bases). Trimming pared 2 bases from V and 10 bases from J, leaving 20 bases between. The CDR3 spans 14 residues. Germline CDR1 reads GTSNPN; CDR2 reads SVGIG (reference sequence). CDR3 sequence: CAWSTFRGGVAAFF. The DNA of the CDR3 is TGTGCCTGGAGTACATTTCGGGGAGGGGTGGCAGCTTTCTTT.